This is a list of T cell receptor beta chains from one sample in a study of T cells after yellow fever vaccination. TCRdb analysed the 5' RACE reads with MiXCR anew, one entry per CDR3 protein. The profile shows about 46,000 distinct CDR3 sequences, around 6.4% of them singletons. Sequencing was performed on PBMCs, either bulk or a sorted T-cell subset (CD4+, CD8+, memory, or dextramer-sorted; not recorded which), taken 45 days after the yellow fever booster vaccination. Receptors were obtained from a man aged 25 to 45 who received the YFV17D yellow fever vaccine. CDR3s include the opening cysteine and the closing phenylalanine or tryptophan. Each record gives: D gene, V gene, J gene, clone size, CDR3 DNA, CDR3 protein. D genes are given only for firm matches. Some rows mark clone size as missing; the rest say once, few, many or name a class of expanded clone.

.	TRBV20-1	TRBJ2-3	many	TGCAGTGTACGCGGGGCCACAGATACGCAGTATTTT	CSVRGATDTQYF
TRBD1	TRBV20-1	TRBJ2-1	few	TGCAGTGCTAACTGGACAGGTGTAAATGAGCAGTTCTTC	CSANWTGVNEQFF
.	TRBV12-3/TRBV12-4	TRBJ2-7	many	TGTGCCAGCAGGAAGGACTACCTGGGTGAGCAGTACTTC	CASRKDYLGEQYF
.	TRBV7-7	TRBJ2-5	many	TGTGCCAGCAGCTTAGTTGGAAAACAAGAGACCCAGTACTTC	CASSLVGKQETQYF
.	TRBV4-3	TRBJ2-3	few	TGCGCCAGCAGCCAGTTCCCGCAGTCGGCTAGCACAGATACGCAGTATTTT	CASSQFPQSASTDTQYF
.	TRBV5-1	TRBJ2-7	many	TGCGCCAGCAGCTTGGATTCCGGGCCAAACGGCTACGAGCAGTACTTC	CASSLDSGPNGYEQYF
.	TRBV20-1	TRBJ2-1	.	TGCAGTGCTAGAGATCTGGAGGGCCGGGAGCAGTTCTTC	CSARDLEGREQFF
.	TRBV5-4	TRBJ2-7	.	TGTGCCAGCAGCAGGGGAGGCGGCACCTACGAGCAGTACTTC	CASSRGGGTYEQYF
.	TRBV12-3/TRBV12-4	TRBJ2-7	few	TGTGCCAGCAGTTTAGGGGTCCTCCCAGCGGGCTACGAGCAGTACTTC	CASSLGVLPAGYEQYF
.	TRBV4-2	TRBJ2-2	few	TGTGCCAGCAGCCAAGATATGCCACTACGCCCGAACACCGGGGAGCTGTTTTTT	CASSQDMPLRPNTGELFF
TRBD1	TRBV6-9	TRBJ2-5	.	TGTGCCAGCAGTTCCCAGGGGGCGACGGAGACCCAGTACTTC	CASSSQGATETQYF
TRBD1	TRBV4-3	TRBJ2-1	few	TGCGCCAGCAGCCACGGGACAGGGGTGGGTGAGCAGTTCTTC	CASSHGTGVGEQFF
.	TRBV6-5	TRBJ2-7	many	TGTGCCAGCAGTTACTTCGGTCCCGAGGGCGAGCAGTACTTC	CASSYFGPEGEQYF